These 17 T cell receptor beta chains came from one sample sequenced in a study of T cell responses to AZD1222 COVID-19 vaccine (dated by TCRdb to the early 2020s). This sample's time point label indicates: baseline before first vaccination. To prepare the library, the immunoSEQ multiplex PCR assay was applied. Drawn from immuneACCESS, this table holds only the in-frame rearrangements with V and J called that TCRdb kept. Clones are partly lost; checked studies trace under half to an unresolved V gene and leave the rest unexplained. Present in this sample are 130,000 to 150,000 clones, approximately 90% of which were seen just once. The ten largest account for 5% to 6.5% of the sample. Material: peripheral blood, obtained on day 0 of AZD1222 vaccination. These receptors were taken from an adult in good health.

This rearrangement joins TRBV7-9 to TRBJ1-6, with D hard to call. The germline gives CDR1 SEHNR, CDR2 FQNEAQ (reference sequence). V shed 1 base and J shed 8 bases, with 9 bases lying between them. The CDR3 has 14 residues. CDR3 amino acids: CASSLEDMDSPLHF. CDR3 nucleotides: TGTGCCAGCAGCTTAGAAGACATGGATTCACCCCTCCACTTT. Full variable domain (remainder filled in from reference TRBV7-9 and TRBJ1-6): DTGVSQNPRHKITKRGQNVTFRCDPISEHNRLYWYRQTLGQGPEFLTYFQNEAQLEKSRLLSDRFSAERPKGSFSTLEIQRTEQGDSAMYLCASSLEDMDSPLHFGNGTRLTVT.

This clone appeared a single time. This chain joins TRBV6-5 and TRBJ1-2, with D perhaps TRBD1 (6 bases). CDR1 and CDR2 from the germline V gene are MNHEY and SVGAGI. Trimming shortened V by 2 bases and J by 8 bases, and 15 bases separated the two germline ends. The CDR3 is made up of 14 amino acids. The chain's CDR3 is CASSYRDTDGGYTF. CDR3 bases: TGTGCCAGCAGTTACCGGGACACGGATGGGGGCTACACCTTC.

V usage is TRBV5-1 and J usage is TRBJ2-7; 8 nucleotides match TRBD1. Unmatched junction bases numbered 9, after V lost 0 bases and J lost 4 bases. Germline V gene data show CDR1 as SGHRS and CDR2 as YFSETQ. There are 16 residues in the CDR3. The DNA of the CDR3 is TGCGCCAGCAGCTTGGGACCCCAGGGGGCGCTTTACGAGCAGTACTTC. Its translation: CASSLGPQGALYEQYF.

The chain combines TRBV21-1 with TRBJ2-2; TRBD1, the table's D call, lacks a check against the DNA. TRBV21-1 represents a pseudogene. The CDR3 loop spans 18 amino acids. The CDR3 region is CASPVPRRQGWNTGELFF. The CDR3 coding sequence is TGTGCCAGCCCAGTCCCCCGGAGACAGGGGTGGAACACCGGGGAGCTGTTTTTT.

The rearrangement joins TRBV10-3 to TRBJ1-6; D is unclear. Trimming left V 0 bases short and J 4 bases short, with 13 bases between. The CDR3 is 17 residues long. Germline V gene lookup returns CDR1 ENHRY and CDR2 SYGVKD. For the CDR3, the DNA is TGTGCCATCAGTGAGTCGAGACGGACGAATTATAATTCACCCCTCCACTTT. This translates into CAISESRRTNYNSPLHF.

This chain links TRBV4-1 with TRBJ1-4; the D is unclear. CDR3 length: 13 residues. CDR1 MGHRA and CDR2 YSYEKL come from the germline V gene. Trimming removed 0 bases from V and 10 bases from J, with 9 bases in between. For the CDR3, the DNA is TGCGCCAGCAGCCAAGATATGGGGAGAAAACTGTTTTTT. Its protein product is CASSQDMGRKLFF.

Only a few counts were recorded for this clone. The V and J genes are TRBV18 and TRBJ2-1; D possibly corresponds to TRBD1 (5 bases). Trimming took 3 bases from V and 5 from J, leaving 17 bases between them. The CDR3 is 16 residues long. Germline values: CDR1 KGHSH, CDR2 LQKENI. The CDR3 here is CASSPLPETVDNEQFF. The CDR3 nucleotides read TGTGCCAGCTCACCGCTCCCGGAGACAGTAGACAATGAGCAGTTCTTC.

The rearrangement joins TRBV10-1 to TRBJ2-7, with D maybe TRBD1 (6 bases). The germline CDR1 and CDR2 sequences are WNHNN and SYGVQD (reference sequence). Trimming took 7 bases from V and 3 from J, leaving 13 bases between them. The CDR3 is 13 amino acids. The CDR3 DNA reads as TGCGCCAGCATTTTTCCAGGGGTCTACGAGCAGTACTTC. Its protein product is CASIFPGVYEQYF.

CDR3 DNA: TGTGCCAGCATCTCCCAGCCGGGCCCAATGGAGACGCAGTATTTT. Protein sequence: CASISQPGPMETQYF. The chain carries TRBV11-2 and TRBJ2-3; D gene unclear. The germline V gene encodes CDR1 SGHAT and CDR2 FQNNGV. The CDR3 covers 15 residues. V was pared by 7 bases and J by 9 bases, with 23 bases between.

The V gene is TRBV12-3 or TRBV12-4, the J gene TRBJ1-1; a weak D match, TRBD1 (5 bases). Deletions cut 6 bases from V and 4 bases from J, with 12 bases between. The CDR3 covers 13 residues. The CDR3, as DNA: TGTGCCAGCAGCCTCCTGGGGCCCACTGAAGCTTTCTTT. It is translated as CASSLLGPTEAFF.

The V and J genes are TRBV5-1 and TRBJ1-1; D is ambiguous. With 0 bases removed from V and 1 base from J, the gap between germline ends came to 7 bases. Germline loops: CDR1 SGHRS, CDR2 YFSETQ. CDR3 length: 14 residues. CDR3 sequence: CASSLAPRNTEAFF. CDR3 nucleotides: TGCGCCAGCAGCTTGGCCCCAAGGAACACTGAAGCTTTCTTT. Full variable domain (remainder filled in from reference TRBV5-1 and TRBJ1-1): KAGVTQTPRYLIKTRGQQVTLSCSPISGHRSVSWYQQTPGQGLQFLFEYFSETQRNKGNFPGRFSGRQFSNSRSEMNVSTLELGDSALYLCASSLAPRNTEAFFGQGTRLTVV.

This sequence joins TRBV11-3 and TRBJ2-7; D is uncertain. Germline assignment: CDR1 SGHNT and CDR2 YENEEA. The CDR3 contains 15 residues. Trimming cost V 1 base and J 3 bases, with 13 bases left between them. CDR3 region: CASSLVGRMDYEQYF. The CDR3 coding sequence is TGTGCCAGCAGCTTAGTTGGCAGGATGGACTACGAGCAGTACTTC.

V and J are TRBV20-1 and TRBJ1-5; no definite D call. Per the germline V gene, CDR1 is DFQATT and CDR2 is SNEGSKA (reference sequence). Trimming stripped 3 bases from V and 0 bases from J, with 18 bases between. This CDR3 has 17 amino acids. CDR3 residues: CSASGIVAGNSNQPQHF. The CDR3 bases are TGCAGTGCTAGTGGTATCGTGGCGGGGAATAGCAATCAGCCCCAGCATTTT.

The chain joins TRBV7-9 to TRBJ1-5; D ambiguous. Trimming shortened V by 5 bases and J by 11 bases, and 19 bases separated the two germline ends. The CDR3 sequence is 14 residues long. CDR1 is SEHNR and CDR2 is FQNEAQ in the germline V gene (reference sequence). The CDR3 spells CASSPSSGFEAQHF. The CDR3, as DNA: TGTGCCAGCAGCCCTAGCTCGGGTTTTGAGGCCCAGCATTTT.

The chain employs TRBV10-3 and TRBJ2-7, with TRBD2 identical over 7 bases. The CDR3 loop spans 16 amino acids. V was pared by 1 base and J by 7 bases, with 13 bases of the junction left unmatched. Per germline, CDR1 ENHRY and CDR2 SYGVKD. CDR3 nucleotide sequence: TGTGCCATCAGTGAGTGGCGGGAGAGGGGTCAGATTGAGCAGTACTTC. Its protein product is CAISEWRERGQIEQYF.

The rearrangement links TRBV30 to TRBJ1-3; 7 nucleotides line up with TRBD1. Germline CDR1 GTSNPN, CDR2 SVGIG (reference sequence). V was clipped by 2 bases and J by 4 bases; unmatched bases: 2. This CDR3 is 13 amino acids long. The CDR3 sequence is CAWSQTGGNTIYF. CDR3 bases: TGTGCCTGGAGTCAGACAGGGGGAAACACCATATATTTT. The full variable domain, in which reference TRBV30 and TRBJ1-3 provide the parts outside the CDR3, is SQTIHQWPATLVQPVGSPLSLECTVEGTSNPNLYWYRQAAGRGLQLLFYSVGIGQISSEVPQNLSASRPQDRQFILSSKKLLLSDSGFYLCAWSQTGGNTIYFGEGSWLTVV.

V and J are TRBV18 and TRBJ1-2, with D maybe TRBD1 (5 bases). CDR3 length equals 15 residues. The V end lost 2 bases, the J end lost 3 bases, and 13 bases lay between the germline ends. Germline CDR1 and CDR2: KGHSH and LQKENI. CDR3 protein: CASSPTGGSDYGYTF. CDR3 coding DNA: TGTGCCAGCTCACCAACTGGGGGGTCGGACTATGGCTACACCTTC.